Included here is one T cell receptor (beta chain) sequence, with context. Its antigen is unidentified. The data derive from a study of CD4 T cells in relation to SARS-CoV-2 and coronaviruses. The method was immunoSEQ multiplex PCR; TCRdb's version includes in-frame clones alone and lacks a portion of them. The data hold fewer than 20,000 clones, with around four fifths observed a single time. Trimming stripped 5 bases from V and 6 bases from J, with 14 bases between. The CDR3 is 13 amino acids. Germline values: CDR1 LGHNT, CDR2 FRNRAP. CD4+ T cells from unexposed donors were obtained before the COVID-19 pandemic (2011-2018). After 10 to 11 days of culture, CD4+ T cells were isolated.

The clonotype originates from a human donor in good health. What was sequenced was CD4+ T cells from PBMCs, cultured in vitro. The V and J genes are TRBV12-5 and TRBJ2-7; no firm D call. The DNA for the CDR3 is TGTGCTAGTGGTGCAATTTTGGGGTCCGAGCAGTACTTC. It encodes CASGAILGSEQYF.